This entry lists 29 T cell receptor beta chains sequenced from one sample in a study of blood T cell repertoires in COVID-19. The protocol was immunoSEQ multiplex PCR, while the TCRdb copy is restricted to in-frame clones and leaves out a portion. The sample has about 220,000 clones, about 88% seen once. Source material: peripheral blood. All receptors derive from a middle-aged man with active or convalescent COVID-19.

The chain employs TRBV30 and TRBJ2-2, with 8 bases lining up with TRBD1. With 3 bases clipped from V and 6 bases from J, the junction kept 9 bases outside the gene matches. The length of the CDR3 is 15 residues. The germline CDR1 and CDR2 sequences are GTSNPN and SVGIG (reference sequence). As DNA, the CDR3 is TGTGCCTGGAGCCACGACAGGGGTTGGGCCGGGGAGCTGTTTTTT. It codes for CAWSHDRGWAGELFF.

The rearrangement links TRBV18 to TRBJ2-7; D may be TRBD1 (6 bases). The CDR3 is 12 amino acids. In germline, CDR1 is KGHSH, CDR2 LQKENI. V shed 4 bases and J shed 3 bases, with 7 bases lying between them. CDR3: CASSLDSYEQYF. DNA of the CDR3: TGTGCCAGCTCACTGGACAGCTACGAGCAGTACTTC. Full variable domain (missing parts from reference TRBV18 and TRBJ2-7): NAGVMQNPRHLVRRRGQEARLRCSPMKGHSHVYWYRQLPEEGLKFMVYLQKENIIDESGMPKERFSAEFPKEGPSILRIQQVVRGDSAAYFCASSLDSYEQYFGPGTRLTVT.

The V gene is TRBV15, the J gene TRBJ1-4, with a possible D match to TRBD1 (6 bases). This CDR3 is built from 18 residues. Germline-derived CDR1 and CDR2 are LNHNV and YYDKDF (reference sequence). The V and J ends lost 8 bases and 4 bases respectively, with 26 bases between them. This chain's CDR3 is CATSVFGFTGQNNEKLFF. The CDR3 bases are TGTGCCACCTCCGTTTTTGGGTTTACAGGGCAAAATAATGAAAAACTGTTTTTT.

Concerning this clone: Other DNA sequences in the same sample also yield this CDR3. V gene TRBV28 combines with J gene TRBJ1-2; 8 bases line up with TRBD1. Looked up from germline, CDR1 is MDHEN and CDR2 is SYDVKM. The trim removed 6 bases at V and 8 bases at J, leaving 8 bases unmatched. The CDR3 contains 13 residues. The CDR3 region has the DNA TGTGCCAGCAGCCTCGGGACAGGAGGGGGCTACACCTTC. This encodes CASSLGTGGGYTF.

This chain connects TRBV24-1 to TRBJ2-5; 7 nucleotides align to TRBD1. V lost 3 bases, J lost 5 bases, and 5 bases stayed unmatched. This CDR3 region has 14 residues. Looked up from germline, CDR1 is KGHDR and CDR2 is SFDVKD. The CDR3 loop reads CATSDPGQRETQYF. The CDR3, as DNA: TGTGCCACCAGTGATCCGGGACAGAGGGAGACCCAGTACTTC.

The chain recombines TRBV19 with TRBJ2-2; D remains ambiguous. Germline CDR1 reads LNHDA; CDR2 reads SQIVND (reference sequence). The CDR3 sequence is 13 residues long. Trimming stripped 3 bases from V and 8 bases from J, with 10 bases between. The CDR3: CASSILVSGELFF. The DNA of the CDR3 is TGTGCCAGTAGTATTTTAGTCTCGGGGGAGCTGTTTTTT.

V and J are TRBV14 and TRBJ2-3; weak D call: TRBD1 (5 bases). The V gene's germline CDR1 is SGHDN and CDR2 FVKESK. The CDR3 is 17 residues long. V lost 0 bases and J 0 bases, leaving 13 bases between the germline ends. The CDR3 region has the DNA TGTGCCAGCAGCCAAGAAGGCCCAGGGTCTAGCACAGATACGCAGTATTTT. As protein: CASSQEGPGSSTDTQYF.

This clone has just one count. This chain connects TRBV12-3 or TRBV12-4 to TRBJ1-1; D possibly corresponds to TRBD1 (5 bases). The CDR3 length is 13 residues. V lost 8 bases and J 3 bases, leaving 13 bases between the germline ends. The CDR3 DNA is TGTGCCAGCGGTAGGGGAAAGGACACTGAAGCTTTCTTT. It is translated as CASGRGKDTEAFF.

V is TRBV28 and J is TRBJ1-2, with TRBD1 matching over 9 bases. There are 15 residues in the CDR3. V lost 4 bases and J lost 7; bases outside the gene matches: 10. Germline V lookup: CDR1 MDHEN, CDR2 SYDVKM. CDR3 amino acids: CASSSPGQGEVGYTF. The CDR3 DNA follows: TGTGCCAGCAGTTCCCCGGGACAGGGTGAAGTTGGCTACACCTTC.

V is TRBV6-1 and J is TRBJ1-1, with 8 bases matching TRBD1. J was trimmed by 3 bases and V by 8 bases; bases with no gene match: 5. The germline CDR1 and CDR2 sequences are MNHNS and SASEGT. There are 13 residues in the CDR3. Here the CDR3 reads CASSGQVDTEAFF. In DNA form, the CDR3 reads TGTGCCAGCTCGGGACAGGTTGACACTGAAGCTTTCTTT.

This chain connects TRBV28 to TRBJ2-5, with D unresolved. CDR1 is MDHEN, CDR2 SYDVKM, per germline. The CDR3 contains 13 residues. Trimming pared 5 bases from V and 2 bases from J, leaving 9 bases between. The CDR3 bases are TGTGCCAGCAGTCCCCAGATGCAAGAGACCCAGTACTTC. This gives the protein CASSPQMQETQYF. Based on the CDR3 plus reference TRBV28 and TRBJ2-5, the full variable domain is DVKVTQSSRYLVKRTGEKVFLECVQDMDHENMFWYRQDPGLGLRLIYFSYDVKMKEKGDIPEGYSVSREKKERFSLILESASTNQTSMYLCASSPQMQETQYFGPGTRLLVL.

This clone was seen a single time. The V and J genes are TRBV28 and TRBJ1-2; 7 bases are shared with TRBD1. The germline V gene has CDR1 MDHEN and CDR2 SYDVKM. V was clipped by 5 bases and J by 6 bases; unmatched bases: 3. This CDR3 is 12 amino acids long. The CDR3, as DNA: TGTGCCAGCAGTGGGACAGTCAATGGCTACACCTTC. As protein: CASSGTVNGYTF.

CDR3 loop: CASSTQPELAELTDTQYF. CDR3 DNA: TGTGCCAGCAGCACCCAACCGGAACTAGCGGAACTCACAGATACGCAGTATTTT. The gene calls are TRBV7-8 and TRBJ2-3, with TRBD2 matching 8 bases. The CDR3 has 18 amino acids. After removal of 5 bases from V and 2 bases from J, the junction contained 15 bases not matched to a gene. The germline gives CDR1 SGHVS, CDR2 FQNEAQ.

The chain carries TRBV7-9 and TRBJ2-2, with TRBD1 matching over 9 bases. CDR1 is SEHNR, CDR2 FQNEAQ, per germline (reference sequence). The CDR3 length is 16 residues. V lost 11 bases and J lost 4; bases outside the gene matches: 14. The CDR3 protein is CAGTSQGQGRTGELFF. Written as DNA, the CDR3 is TGTGCCGGCACCAGTCAGGGACAGGGACGCACCGGGGAGCTGTTTTTT.

The genes are TRBV5-8 and TRBJ1-1; the D is unclear. Germline CDR1 is SGHTS and CDR2 is YDEGEE. The CDR3 runs to 14 residues. Trimming removed 4 bases at V and 3 bases at J, with 13 bases between. CDR3 sequence reads: CASSPPGWDTEAFF. CDR3 nucleotide sequence: TGTGCCAGCAGCCCCCCGGGGTGGGACACTGAAGCTTTCTTT.

DNA for the CDR3: TGTGCCAGCAGTTTACTAACAGGGGGAGGTAATTCACCCCTCCACTTT. Protein product: CASSLLTGGGNSPLHF. The rearrangement uses TRBV27 and TRBJ1-6, with 8 bases that match TRBD1. The CDR3 covers 16 residues. After removal of 2 bases from V and 6 bases from J, the junction contained 6 bases not matched to a gene. The germline V gene has CDR1 MNHEY and CDR2 SMNVEV (reference sequence).

The rearrangement links TRBV2 to TRBJ2-5; 10 bases match TRBD1. This CDR3 is built from 15 residues. After removal of 7 bases from V and 5 bases from J, the junction contained 10 bases not matched to a gene. Germline V gives CDR1 SNHLY, CDR2 FYNNEI. CDR3 in DNA: TGTGCCAGCACCCCCGACAGGGGGCGCTTGGAGACCCAGTACTTC. Its protein is CASTPDRGRLETQYF.

This sequence joins TRBV5-1 and TRBJ2-1; no clear D gene. The CDR3 has 15 amino acids. Germline V gene data show CDR1 as SGHRS and CDR2 as YFSETQ. V was trimmed by 0 bases and J by 6 bases, leaving 13 bases between them. This CDR3 reads CASSLGGAGSNEQFF. Here the CDR3 DNA reads TGCGCCAGCAGCTTGGGAGGCGCTGGATCCAATGAGCAGTTCTTC.

This chain joins TRBV6-4 and TRBJ1-2; tentative D call: TRBD1 (5 bases). This CDR3 has 12 amino acids. V gave up 3 bases and J gave up 10 bases, with 12 bases separating them. Germline CDR1 MRHNA, CDR2 SNTAGT. CDR3 nucleotide sequence: TGTGCCAGCAGTGATTCAGGGCGTGACTACACCTTC. Amino acids: CASSDSGRDYTF.

This chain joins TRBV9 and TRBJ1-2; 9 bases are a match to TRBD1. This CDR3 has 17 amino acids. Per the germline V gene, CDR1 is SGDLS and CDR2 is YYNGEE. The trim removed 3 bases at V and 6 bases at J, leaving 15 bases unmatched. The CDR3 sequence is CASSAYRGLNSANGYTF. The CDR3 DNA reads TGTGCCAGCAGCGCTTACAGGGGGCTAAATTCGGCGAATGGCTACACCTTC. The full variable domain, in which reference TRBV9 and TRBJ1-2 provide the parts outside the CDR3, is DSGVTQTPKHLITATGQRVTLRCSPRSGDLSVYWYQQSLDQGLQFLIQYYNGEERAKGNILERFSAQQFPDLHSELNLSSLELGDSALYFCASSAYRGLNSANGYTFGSGTRLTVV.

This rearrangement joins TRBV9 to TRBJ1-1; possible D gene TRBD1, 6 bases. The CDR3 sequence is 16 residues long. From germline, CDR1 is SGDLS and CDR2 YYNGEE. V shed 4 bases and J shed 3 bases, with 19 bases lying between them. The CDR3 coding sequence is TGTGCCAGCAGCCCCAGGGGAAGAGGTAGGGACACTGAAGCTTTCTTT. This encodes CASSPRGRGRDTEAFF.

This chain links TRBV19 with TRBJ2-5; D perhaps matches TRBD1 (5 bases). The CDR3 sequence is 13 residues long. Germline loops: CDR1 LNHDA, CDR2 SQIVND (reference sequence). V gave up 2 bases and J gave up 4 bases, with 8 bases separating them. The chain's CDR3 is CASSIRQRETQYF. The CDR3 bases are TGTGCCAGTAGTATAAGACAGAGAGAGACCCAGTACTTC. Full variable domain (rest looked up from reference TRBV19 and TRBJ2-5): DGGITQSPKYLFRKEGQNVTLSCEQNLNHDAMYWYRQDPGQGLRLIYYSQIVNDFQKGDIAEGYSVSREKKESFPLTVTSAQKNPTAFYLCASSIRQRETQYFGPGTRLLVL.

The chain is built from TRBV7-2 and TRBJ2-1; TRBD2 is a possible D gene (6 bases). V lost 2 bases and J 0 bases, leaving 20 bases between the germline ends. The germline CDR1 and CDR2 sequences are SGHTA and FQGNSA. The CDR3 has 19 amino acids. CDR3 nucleotide sequence: TGTGCCAGCAGCTTACGGGAAGCGGGTCCCCCGAGCTCCTACAATGAGCAGTTCTTC. Encoded protein: CASSLREAGPPSSYNEQFF.

The chain carries TRBV10-1 and TRBJ2-7; 13 bases match TRBD2. This CDR3 region has 16 residues. V shed 6 bases, J shed 3 bases, and the junction held 8 bases outside the gene matches. Germline CDR1 and CDR2: WNHNN and SYGVQD (reference sequence). The CDR3 coding sequence is TGCGCCAGCAGATGGACTAGCGGGAGAAATAACTACGAGCAGTACTTC. Its protein product is CASRWTSGRNNYEQYF.

This chain connects TRBV5-6 to TRBJ2-1; 13 bases agree with TRBD2. CDR1 SGHDT and CDR2 YYEEEE come from the germline V gene. CDR3 length equals 14 residues. V lost 3 bases, J lost 9 bases, and 3 bases stayed unmatched. The CDR3 is CASSWGLAGSEQFF. The CDR3 DNA reads TGTGCCAGCAGCTGGGGACTAGCGGGAAGTGAGCAGTTCTTC.

The chain is built from TRBV7-6 and TRBJ2-1, with a tentative D call TRBD1 (7 bases). Looked up from germline, CDR1 is SGHVS and CDR2 is FNYEAQ. This CDR3 comprises 12 residues. V lost 4 bases to trimming and J lost 12 bases, with 13 bases between them. The CDR3 coding sequence is TGTGCCAGCAGCTCCATCCAGGGGGGGCAGTTCTTC. Its protein is CASSSIQGGQFF. Looking up the rest from reference TRBV7-6 and TRBJ2-1 gives the full variable domain: GAGVSQSPRYKVTKRGQDVALRCDPISGHVSLYWYRQALGQGPEFLTYFNYEAQQDKSGLPNDRFSAERPEGSISTLTIQRTEQRDSAMYRCASSSIQGGQFFGPGTRLTVL.

The V gene is TRBV6-5, the J gene TRBJ1-2, with TRBD1 matching over 9 bases. The CDR3 totals 16 residues. V was pared by 4 bases and J by 8 bases, with 14 bases of the junction left unmatched. Germline V lookup: CDR1 MNHEY, CDR2 SVGAGI. CDR3 loop: CASSSPTTQGASGYTF. The CDR3 nucleotides read TGTGCCAGCAGTTCCCCGACCACACAGGGGGCGAGCGGCTACACCTTC.

J is TRBJ2-7 and V is TRBV28, with 7 bases lining up with TRBD1. The CDR3 is made up of 16 amino acids. V was pared by 3 bases and J by 3 bases, with 11 bases of the junction left unmatched. Germline V gene lookup returns CDR1 MDHEN and CDR2 SYDVKM. The CDR3 DNA reads TGTGCCAGCAGTTTGCTTAAAGGGGGCTTCAACTACGAGCAGTACTTC. Residues: CASSLLKGGFNYEQYF. Full variable domain (missing parts from reference TRBV28 and TRBJ2-7): DVKVTQSSRYLVKRTGEKVFLECVQDMDHENMFWYRQDPGLGLRLIYFSYDVKMKEKGDIPEGYSVSREKKERFSLILESASTNQTSMYLCASSLLKGGFNYEQYFGPGTRLTVT.

The chain combines TRBV6-5 with TRBJ1-5; D ambiguous. The V end lost 6 bases, the J end lost 4 bases, and 10 bases lay between the germline ends. This CDR3 is built from 13 residues. Germline V CDR1 and CDR2: MNHEY, SVGAGI. CDR3 DNA sequence: TGTGCCAGCAGCACCGGGAGAAATCAGCCCCAGCATTTT. Translated, it gives CASSTGRNQPQHF.